One sample yielded the 32 T cell receptor beta chains listed below, sequenced in a study of blood T cell repertoires in COVID-19. TCRdb's copy holds only in-frame clones and misses some; the assay was immunoSEQ multiplex PCR. The sample consists of fewer than 200,000 clones, approximately 79% of them appearing once. Sequencing was performed on peripheral blood. All receptors come from a middle-aged woman with COVID-19, enrolled during active disease.

This clone was observed once. V is TRBV5-6 and J is TRBJ1-1; no definite D call. V dropped 0 bases and J dropped 0 bases, with 3 bases sitting between them. Germline assignment: CDR1 SGHDT and CDR2 YYEEEE. The CDR3 has 13 residues. The CDR3 region is CASSLGVNTEAFF. The CDR3 nucleotides read TGTGCCAGCAGCTTGGGCGTGAACACTGAAGCTTTCTTT.

The chain links TRBV4-1 to TRBJ1-5; 7 bases line up with TRBD1. The CDR3 is made up of 16 amino acids. Germline V lookup: CDR1 MGHRA, CDR2 YSYEKL. The J segment lost 7 bases and the V segment lost 0 bases, leaving 9 bases of the junction unmatched. The CDR3 protein is CASSQDPGRGDQPQHF. The CDR3 nucleotides read TGCGCCAGCAGCCAAGATCCGGGCAGGGGGGACCAGCCCCAGCATTTT.

The V and J genes are TRBV7-9 and TRBJ2-7; the D gene is possibly TRBD2 (7 bases). CDR1 is SEHNR and CDR2 is FQNEAQ in the germline V gene (reference sequence). The CDR3 sequence is 12 residues long. V was clipped by 5 bases and J by 11 bases, with 16 bases between them. CDR3 loop: CASSPVAGAEYF. The CDR3 DNA sequence: TGTGCCAGCAGCCCAGTGGCGGGGGCGGAGTACTTC.

The rearrangement links TRBV2 to TRBJ1-2; D is possibly TRBD1 (6 bases). Germline V gene sequence: CDR1 SNHLY, CDR2 FYNNEI. The germline V and J ends were trimmed by 7 bases and 5 bases, with 14 bases remaining between them. The CDR3 is 13 residues long. In nucleotides, the CDR3 is TGTGCCAGCAAGGGGTGGCAGGGGTATGGCTACACCTTC. It yields the protein CASKGWQGYGYTF.

The chain recombines TRBV2 with TRBJ2-5, with D unclear. Germline CDR1 is SNHLY and CDR2 is FYNNEI. The CDR3 loop spans 14 amino acids. Trimming removed 4 bases at V and 4 bases at J, with 13 bases between. CDR3 in DNA: TGTGCCAGCAGTGGCTACATGCGCGGAGAGACCCAGTACTTC. Protein product: CASSGYMRGETQYF.

The chain employs TRBV30 and TRBJ2-1; 9 bases line up with TRBD1. The CDR3 has 15 residues. Germline lookup yields CDR1 GTSNPN and CDR2 SVGIG (reference sequence). The V gene end was trimmed by 3 bases and the J gene end by 6 bases; junction bases not matched to a gene: 9. For the CDR3, the DNA is TGTGCCTGGAGCCGCCGGGACAGGGACATCAATGAGCAGTTCTTC. Protein: CAWSRRDRDINEQFF. Full variable domain (rest looked up from reference TRBV30 and TRBJ2-1): SQTIHQWPATLVQPVGSPLSLECTVEGTSNPNLYWYRQAAGRGLQLLFYSVGIGQISSEVPQNLSASRPQDRQFILSSKKLLLSDSGFYLCAWSRRDRDINEQFFGPGTRLTVL.

The chain is built from TRBV5-5 and TRBJ1-2; TRBD1 is a possible D gene (6 bases). The germline gives CDR1 SGHKS, CDR2 YYEKEE (reference sequence). The CDR3 covers 14 residues. V lost 4 bases to trimming and J lost 3 bases, with 13 bases between them. CDR3 nucleotides: TGTGCCAGCAGCCCGGGCGGGGGCCACTATGGCTACACCTTC. It encodes CASSPGGGHYGYTF.

This clone was detected only a few times. CDR3 residues: CASSVGLAGVYRTYNEQFF. The CDR3 coding sequence is TGTGCCAGCAGTGTTGGACTAGCGGGAGTTTACAGAACCTACAATGAGCAGTTCTTC. The J gene is TRBJ2-1, the V gene TRBV2; 13 positions agree with TRBD2. The CDR3 spans 19 residues. Germline V CDR1 and CDR2: SNHLY, FYNNEI. V was clipped by 4 bases and J by 2 bases; unmatched bases: 11.

The chain couples TRBV11-2 to TRBJ1-1; D is perhaps TRBD1 (5 bases). Germline V gene sequence: CDR1 SGHAT, CDR2 FQNNGV. Trimming shortened V by 2 bases and J by 7 bases, and 14 bases separated the two germline ends. This CDR3 contains 14 residues. The chain's CDR3 is CASSLLLDRNEAFF. The CDR3 bases are TGTGCCAGCAGCTTACTTCTAGACAGAAATGAAGCTTTCTTT.

The V call is TRBV5-1, the J call TRBJ1-3; D is perhaps TRBD1 (5 bases). This CDR3 is built from 15 residues. V shed 3 bases and J shed 4 bases, with 14 bases lying between them. Germline values: CDR1 SGHRS, CDR2 YFSETQ. CDR3 amino acids: CASSSNPGLGNTIYF. CDR3 DNA sequence: TGCGCCAGCAGCTCCAATCCGGGACTCGGAAACACCATATATTTT.

V and J are TRBV19 and TRBJ2-5, with 7 bases lining up with TRBD2. Germline values: CDR1 LNHDA, CDR2 SQIVND (reference sequence). With 6 bases clipped from V and 0 bases from J, the junction kept 4 bases outside the gene matches. The CDR3 extends over 14 amino acids. CDR3 coding DNA: TGTGCCAGTAGAACTAGCGCTCACCAAGAGACCCAGTACTTC. As protein: CASRTSAHQETQYF.

This sequence joins TRBV5-5 and TRBJ2-7; D is possibly TRBD1 (6 bases). The CDR3 runs to 14 residues. V lost 2 bases and J 6 bases, leaving 15 bases between the germline ends. Germline V CDR1 and CDR2: SGHKS, YYEKEE (reference sequence). The CDR3 here is CASSFQLGAGEQYF. CDR3 DNA: TGTGCCAGCAGCTTCCAACTGGGGGCGGGCGAGCAGTACTTC.

CDR3 nucleotides: TGTGCCAGTAGGACCCTTACAGCCTATGGCTACACCTTC. Residues: CASRTLTAYGYTF. The chain uses TRBV19 and TRBJ1-2; D not certain. From germline, CDR1 is LNHDA and CDR2 SQIVND (reference sequence). V lost 6 bases and J lost 4, with 12 bases in between. The CDR3 is 13 residues long.

The chain couples TRBV9 to TRBJ1-5; D remains ambiguous. The CDR3 contains 15 residues. Between the trimmed V and J ends, which lost 3 bases and 3 bases, there was a span of 13 bases. Germline-derived CDR1 and CDR2 are SGDLS and YYNGEE. CDR3 nucleotides: TGTGCCAGCAGCGAATCAGGTCATGCCAATCAGCCCCAGCATTTT. Amino acids: CASSESGHANQPQHF.

V is TRBV19 and J is TRBJ2-5; no reliable D call. Germline CDR1 and CDR2: LNHDA and SQIVND (reference sequence). V was trimmed by 6 bases and J by 2 bases, leaving 16 bases between them. The CDR3 is 15 amino acids. Here the CDR3 reads CASRPVWASQETQYF. CDR3 DNA: TGTGCCAGTAGGCCCGTGTGGGCGAGTCAAGAGACCCAGTACTTC.

This clone was recorded a few times. This sequence joins TRBV2 and TRBJ2-3, with 8 bases that match TRBD1. Trimming removed 7 bases from V and 5 bases from J; junction bases left unmatched: 8. Germline CDR1 reads SNHLY; CDR2 reads FYNNEI. The CDR3 is 14 residues long. DNA for the CDR3: TGTGCCAGCAATGGACAGGGAGGTGGAGATACGCAGTATTTT. Translated, it gives CASNGQGGGDTQYF.

The chain recombines TRBV2 with TRBJ1-1; 8 nucleotides match TRBD1. CDR1 is SNHLY, CDR2 FYNNEI, per germline. V lost 6 bases, J lost 1 base, and 10 bases stayed unmatched. The CDR3 sequence is 16 residues long. The chain's CDR3 is CASRETTGARNTEAFF. The CDR3 DNA reads as TGTGCCAGCAGGGAAACGACAGGGGCGCGGAACACTGAAGCTTTCTTT.

The genes are TRBV14 and TRBJ1-3; D possibly corresponds to TRBD1 (5 bases). The germline gives CDR1 SGHDN, CDR2 FVKESK. Trimming cost V 5 bases and J 4 bases, with 12 bases left between them. CDR3 length: 14 amino acids. DNA for the CDR3: TGTGCCAGCAGCATCTCAGGGTCCGGAAACACCATATATTTT. Protein product: CASSISGSGNTIYF.

This rearrangement joins TRBV5-4 to TRBJ1-1; D not certain. The V end was cut by 1 base, the J end by 0 bases, with 10 bases between. The CDR3 extends over 15 amino acids. The germline gives CDR1 SGHNT, CDR2 YYREEE (reference sequence). CDR3 sequence reads: CASSLTAGMNTEAFF. The CDR3 coding sequence is TGTGCCAGCAGCTTGACAGCTGGAATGAACACTGAAGCTTTCTTT.

J is TRBJ1-4 and V is TRBV19, with TRBD1 matching 8 bases. The CDR3 is 13 residues long. The ends lost 3 bases at V and 9 bases at J; junction bases unmatched: 3. Germline V lookup: CDR1 LNHDA, CDR2 SQIVND (reference sequence). The CDR3 nucleotides read TGTGCCAGTAGTATGACAGGGGAGAAAAAACTGTTTTTT. It translates to CASSMTGEKKLFF.

The chain couples TRBV18 to TRBJ1-5; the match to TRBD1 covers 7 bases. Germline-derived CDR1 and CDR2 are KGHSH and LQKENI. The junction had 1 base not matched to a gene; V was cut back by 0 bases and J by 5 bases. CDR3 length: 14 residues. CDR3 region: CASSPPGTDQPQHF. CDR3 DNA: TGTGCCAGCTCACCACCGGGGACAGATCAGCCCCAGCATTTT.

The J gene is TRBJ2-2, the V gene TRBV7-6, with D maybe TRBD2 (5 bases). Trimming cost V 8 bases and J 3 bases, with 7 bases left between them. CDR1 is SGHVS, CDR2 FNYEAQ, per germline. The CDR3 covers 12 residues. CDR3 amino acids: CASVRDTGELFF. CDR3 DNA sequence: TGTGCCAGCGTGAGGGACACCGGGGAGCTGTTTTTT.

The CDR3 DNA sequence: TGTGCCTGGAGTTGGAACAGGGGCGGCTACACCTTC. Protein product: CAWSWNRGGYTF. V usage is TRBV30 and J usage is TRBJ1-2; 7 bases match TRBD1. The germline V gene encodes CDR1 GTSNPN and CDR2 SVGIG (reference sequence). Trimming took 2 bases from V and 8 from J; bases not matched to a gene: 5. This CDR3 is built from 12 residues.

This chain uses TRBV27 with TRBJ1-6, with D perhaps matching TRBD1 (5 bases). The V gene's germline CDR1 is MNHEY and CDR2 SMNVEV (reference sequence). V was shortened by 5 bases and J by 8 bases, with 19 bases between the two germline ends. The CDR3 sequence is 16 residues long. The CDR3 coding sequence is TGTGCCAGCAGTCTCACCCAAGGGGAAGGTTATTCACCCCTCCACTTT. Translated: CASSLTQGEGYSPLHF.

The J gene is TRBJ1-2, the V gene TRBV2, with 7 bases identical to TRBD1. Germline CDR1 SNHLY, CDR2 FYNNEI. The CDR3 covers 13 residues. Unmatched junction bases numbered 13, after V lost 11 bases and J lost 7 bases. The CDR3 spells CAGRQDRRSGYTF. Written as DNA, the CDR3 is TGTGCCGGCCGTCAGGACAGGAGAAGTGGCTACACCTTC.

In its sample, this clone was seen once. This sequence joins TRBV4-2 and TRBJ2-3, with 11 positions matching TRBD2. CDR3 length equals 20 residues. Germline V CDR1 and CDR2: LGHNA, YNFKEQ. After removal of 0 bases from V and 0 bases from J, the junction contained 11 bases not matched to a gene. CDR3 sequence: CASSQDHSSGGSASTDTQYF. CDR3 sequence (DNA): TGTGCCAGCAGCCAAGATCATTCTAGCGGGGGGTCGGCTAGCACAGATACGCAGTATTTT.

The CDR3 reads CASSLAASSYNEQFF. CDR3 nucleotides: TGTGCCAGCAGCTTAGCGGCTAGCTCCTACAATGAGCAGTTCTTC. The chain carries TRBV11-2 and TRBJ2-1; D unclear. The CDR3 covers 15 residues. The V end lost 1 base, the J end lost 0 bases, and 7 bases lay between the germline ends. CDR1 is SGHAT and CDR2 is FQNNGV in the germline V gene.

V and J are TRBV5-5 and TRBJ1-2, with a tentative D call TRBD1 (5 bases). Trimming took off 0 bases at V and 4 bases at J, with 16 bases between the two ends. The CDR3 has 16 residues. The V gene's germline CDR1 is SGHKS and CDR2 YYEKEE (reference sequence). CDR3 sequence reads: CASSLDGSSRVYGYTF. CDR3 in DNA: TGTGCCAGCAGCTTGGATGGTTCGAGCAGGGTCTATGGCTACACCTTC.

The chain couples TRBV11-3 to TRBJ2-1; 9 positions agree with TRBD2. The CDR3 runs 15 residues. Germline trimming cut 5 bases from V and 6 bases from J; bases unmatched to any gene: 8. In germline, CDR1 is SGHNT, CDR2 YENEEA. The CDR3 protein is CASSPAGGSSNEQFF. The DNA of the CDR3 is TGTGCCAGCAGCCCGGCGGGGGGGTCTTCCAATGAGCAGTTCTTC.

The chain is built from TRBV18 and TRBJ1-3, with D hard to call. In germline, CDR1 is KGHSH, CDR2 LQKENI. The CDR3 consists of 15 residues. Trimming cost V 0 bases and J 0 bases, with 6 bases left between them. The CDR3 protein is CASSPPAGSGNTIYF. CDR3 nucleotides: TGTGCCAGCTCACCACCGGCGGGCTCTGGAAACACCATATATTTT.

The chain combines TRBV28 with TRBJ1-2; possibly TRBD1 for D (6 bases). The CDR3 totals 14 residues. V lost 6 bases and J lost 4, with 15 bases in between. Germline V CDR1 and CDR2: MDHEN, SYDVKM. The CDR3 bases are TGTGCCAGCAGACGAACAGGGTTCACCTATGGCTACACCTTC. Translating gives CASRRTGFTYGYTF.

This rearrangement joins TRBV18 to TRBJ2-7, with TRBD1 as a possible D gene (6 bases). Trimming left V 5 bases short and J 8 bases short, with 19 bases between. This CDR3 has 14 residues. CDR1 and CDR2 (germline): KGHSH, LQKENI. The CDR3 loop reads CASSSDRTVLKQYV. CDR3 nucleotides: TGTGCCAGCTCATCCGACAGGACGGTTCTTAAGCAGTACGTC.